This TCR beta chain was recorded in a study of T cells in Graves' hyperthyroidism and ophthalmopathy. Germline trimming cut 2 bases from V and 5 bases from J; bases unmatched to any gene: 12. CDR3 length: 15 amino acids. Germline CDR1 GTSNPN, CDR2 SVGIG (reference sequence). Researchers took RNA transcripts and amplified the TCR beta CDR3 regions from them. HTBI primers were the set used in a first-round RT-PCR of the TCR CDR3. TCRdb processed the multiplex PCR reads anew with MiXCR; each CDR3 protein has one entry. The sample consists of a few hundred thousand distinct CDR3 sequences, 14% of them appearing once. This clonotype was counted many times.

This sequence joins TRBV30 and TRBJ2-7; 7 nucleotides agree with TRBD2. This receptor was taken from a woman younger than 45 with Graves' ophthalmopathy. The sequencing sample was made of blood. The chain's CDR3 is CAWSRGEGRRDEQYF. The CDR3 region has the DNA TGTGCCTGGAGTCGGGGGGAGGGCAGACGGGACGAGCAGTACTTC.